A single sample gave rise to the 7 T cell receptor beta chains below, sequenced in a study of T cells after yellow fever vaccination. TCRdb redid the calling of the 5' RACE reads with MiXCR, one entry per CDR3 protein. The sample consists of roughly 340,000 distinct CDR3 sequences, about 4% of them appearing once. Here the sequenced sample was PBMCs, taken 5 days after the yellow fever booster vaccination. The source of these receptors is a man younger than 30 who received the YFV17D yellow fever vaccine.

A few counts support this clonotype. This sequence joins TRBV5-4 and TRBJ2-7, with D tentatively TRBD2 (6 bases). CDR3 length equals 14 residues. Per the germline V gene, CDR1 is SGHNT and CDR2 is YYREEE (reference sequence). V was trimmed by 2 bases and J by 2 bases, leaving 11 bases between them. DNA for the CDR3: TGTGCCAGCAGCTTTCGTGGAGGGGCCTACGAGCAGTACTTC. This sequence encodes CASSFRGGAYEQYF. The variable domain in full, with the rest retrieved from reference TRBV5-4 and TRBJ2-7, is ETGVTQSPTHLIKTRGQQVTLRCSSQSGHNTVSWYQQALGQGPQFIFQYYREEENGRGNFPPRFSGLQFPNYSSELNVNALELDDSALYLCASSFRGGAYEQYFGPGTRLTVT.

This clonotype occurred a few times. The gene calls are TRBV5-5 and TRBJ2-7; no reliable D call. Germline CDR1 and CDR2: SGHKS and YYEKEE (reference sequence). Deletions cut 2 bases from V and 2 bases from J, with 11 bases between. The CDR3 length is 14 residues. CDR3 sequence (DNA): TGTGCCAGCAGCTTAATCGGCAGAACCTACGAGCAGTACTTC. Protein sequence: CASSLIGRTYEQYF.

Many counts were recorded for this clonotype. The chain carries TRBV7-2 and TRBJ1-4, with TRBD1 matching over 7 bases. V gave up 3 bases and J gave up 2 bases; unmatched junction bases: 0. The CDR3 covers 14 residues. The germline V gene has CDR1 SGHTA and CDR2 FQGNSA. Here the CDR3 reads CASSFRGTNEKLFF. The CDR3 bases are TGTGCCAGCAGCTTCAGGGGGACTAATGAAAAACTGTTTTTT.

The V gene is TRBV15, the J gene TRBJ2-5; D not resolved. The CDR3 loop spans 12 amino acids. Trimming shortened V by 3 bases and J by 7 bases, and 9 bases separated the two germline ends. Germline values: CDR1 LNHNV, CDR2 YYDKDF (reference sequence). The CDR3 reads CATSSPMRTQYF. In DNA, the CDR3 is TGTGCCACCAGCAGCCCCATGCGGACCCAGTACTTC.

This clonotype was observed a few times. V gene TRBV12-3 or TRBV12-4 combines with J gene TRBJ1-1, with 7 positions matching TRBD1. J lost 5 bases, V lost 6 bases, and 9 bases had no gene match. CDR3 length equals 14 residues. CDR3 sequence reads: CASSPTGEGTEAFF. As DNA, the CDR3 is TGTGCCAGCAGCCCCACAGGGGAGGGGACTGAAGCTTTCTTT.

This clonotype occurred a few times. This chain connects TRBV29-1 to TRBJ2-1, with TRBD1 identical over 8 bases. The CDR3 runs 15 residues. CDR1 and CDR2 (germline): SQVTM, ANQGSEA. V shed 2 bases and J 5 bases; nucleotides not matched to a gene: 8. The CDR3 reads CSVEKGAGGNNEQFF. In DNA, the CDR3 is TGCAGCGTTGAAAAAGGGGCAGGGGGCAACAATGAGCAGTTCTTC.

This chain joins TRBV21-1 and TRBJ2-7; the table gives TRBD1 as D, unverified against the DNA. TRBV21-1 is flagged as a pseudogene. The length of the CDR3 is 15 residues. The DNA for the CDR3 is TGTGCCAGCAGCTTTCAGGGAAGGGCAGACTACGAGCAGTACTTC. Amino acids: CASSFQGRADYEQYF.